This entry describes one T cell receptor beta chain. The CDR3 has 14 residues. V lost 10 bases, J lost 4 bases, and 17 bases lay in between. Germline V lookup: CDR1 MNHEY, CDR2 SVGAGI. Those enrolled in Seattle joined during active infection and were followed longitudinally afterward. Authors' data handling: Quantification of nucleated cells was approximated via reference gene primer amplification. This table comes from immunoSEQ multiplex PCR, and its TCRdb copy is limited to in-frame clones, with some not included. V, J and clone size derive from that table, while D and trimming were established from the DNA sequence. The data hold a few hundred thousand clones, with roughly 84% observed a single time. The entry originates in a study of blood T cell repertoires in COVID-19. Background on the study: Sample material is recorded as cDNA or gDNA derived from T cells, B-cell-depleted T cells, or PBMCs.

The sequenced material came from peripheral blood. This clonotype was sampled from a person aged 70 to 80 with COVID-19, enrolled during active disease. This chain uses TRBV6-5 with TRBJ1-5; D is undetermined. CDR3: CATSPDSSNQPQHF. The CDR3 bases are TGTGCCACCTCTCCGGACTCTTCAAATCAGCCCCAGCATTTT.